What follows is one TCR beta chain and its context. The antigen remains unidentified. This CDR3 has 15 residues. CDR1 and CDR2 from the germline V gene are SNHLY and FYNNEI. V shed 4 bases and J shed 0 bases, with 9 bases lying between them. The record originates from a study of cytomegalovirus exposure and HLA in healthy donors. The study's findings and limits: It was 150 or so TCR beta chains that were listed as cytomegalovirus-associated. Earlier analysis yielded a pattern in which most TCR beta V segments were productive about 90% or about 30% of the time.

Use of 60 Vbeta and 13 Jbeta primers characterized the PCR. TCRdb keeps only in-frame clones here, not all; method: immunoSEQ multiplex PCR. The sample contains about 200,000 clones, 79% of which appear only once. The TCR was taken from a girl aged 10 to 17 in good health and CMV-seropositive. Sequencing was done on a sample of PBMCs. The rearrangement uses TRBV2 and TRBJ1-4; D is undetermined. The CDR3 bases are TGTGCCAGCAGTGCCATCCTAGCAACTAATGAAAAACTGTTTTTT. This sequence encodes CASSAILATNEKLFF. Drawing the rest from reference TRBV2 and TRBJ1-4, the complete variable domain is EPEVTQTPSHQVTQMGQEVILRCVPISNHLYFYWYRQILGQKVEFLVSFYNNEISEKSEIFDDQFSVERPDGSNFTLKIRSTKLEDSAMYFCASSAILATNEKLFFGSGTQLSVL.